This T cell receptor (beta chain) was found in a study of blood T cell repertoires in COVID-19. Study-level background: The United States, Italy and Spain supplied acute and convalescent COVID-19 samples.

Study processing details: Estimation of nucleated cell counts was performed using reference gene primer amplification. The assay was immunoSEQ multiplex PCR, and TCRdb's table has in-frame clones only and misses some. From that table come the V and J calls and clone size; the DNA was used to work out D and trimming. The repertoire holds about 210,000 clones, with about 91% as singletons. A single count supports this clone. From germline, CDR1 is SGHNT and CDR2 YENEEA. After removal of 11 bases from V and 2 bases from J, the junction contained 12 bases not matched to a gene. This CDR3 has 16 residues. This TCR was sampled from a man between 18 and 29 years old with acute COVID-19. J is TRBJ2-1 and V is TRBV11-3, with 10 bases matching TRBD2. Sequencing was done on a sample of PBMCs or T cells enriched from blood (not recorded which). The CDR3 DNA follows: TGTGCCGCCGGAGTAGCGGGAGGCGGGACCTACAATGAGCAGTTCTTC. It yields the protein CAAGVAGGGTYNEQFF.